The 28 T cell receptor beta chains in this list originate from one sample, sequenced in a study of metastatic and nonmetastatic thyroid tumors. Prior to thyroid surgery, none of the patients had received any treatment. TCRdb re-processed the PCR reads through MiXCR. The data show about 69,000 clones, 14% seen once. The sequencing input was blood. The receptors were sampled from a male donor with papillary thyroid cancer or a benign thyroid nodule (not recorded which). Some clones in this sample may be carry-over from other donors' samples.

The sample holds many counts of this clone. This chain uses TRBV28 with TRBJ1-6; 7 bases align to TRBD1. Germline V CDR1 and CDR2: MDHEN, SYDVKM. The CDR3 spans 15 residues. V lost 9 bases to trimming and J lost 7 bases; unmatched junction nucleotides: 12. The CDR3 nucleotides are TGTGCCAGTACCGGCGGACAGGCTCCCAATTCACCCCTCCACTTT. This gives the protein CASTGGQAPNSPLHF.

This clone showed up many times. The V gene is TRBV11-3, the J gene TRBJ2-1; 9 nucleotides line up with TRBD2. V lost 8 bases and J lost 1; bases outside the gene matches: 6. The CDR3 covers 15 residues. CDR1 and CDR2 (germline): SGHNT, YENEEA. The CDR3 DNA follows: TGTGCCAGCGGTAGCGGGAGTGAATCCTACAATGAGCAGTTCTTC. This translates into CASGSGSESYNEQFF.

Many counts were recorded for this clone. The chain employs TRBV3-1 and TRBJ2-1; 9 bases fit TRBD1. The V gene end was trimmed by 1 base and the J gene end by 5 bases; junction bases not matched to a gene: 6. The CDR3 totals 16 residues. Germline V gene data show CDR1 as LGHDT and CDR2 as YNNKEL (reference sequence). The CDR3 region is CASSQVGTGPDNEQFF. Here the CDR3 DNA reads TGTGCCAGCAGCCAAGTCGGGACAGGGCCCGACAATGAGCAGTTCTTC.

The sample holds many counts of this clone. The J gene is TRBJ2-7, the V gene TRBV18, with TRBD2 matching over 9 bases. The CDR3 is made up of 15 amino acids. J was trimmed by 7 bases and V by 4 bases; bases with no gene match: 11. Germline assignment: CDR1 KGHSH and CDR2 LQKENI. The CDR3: CASSHGREGLGEQYF. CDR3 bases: TGTGCCAGCTCACACGGGCGGGAGGGCCTGGGTGAGCAGTACTTC. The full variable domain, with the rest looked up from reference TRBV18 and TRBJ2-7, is NAGVMQNPRHLVRRRGQEARLRCSPMKGHSHVYWYRQLPEEGLKFMVYLQKENIIDESGMPKERFSAEFPKEGPSILRIQQVVRGDSAAYFCASSHGREGLGEQYFGPGTRLTVT.

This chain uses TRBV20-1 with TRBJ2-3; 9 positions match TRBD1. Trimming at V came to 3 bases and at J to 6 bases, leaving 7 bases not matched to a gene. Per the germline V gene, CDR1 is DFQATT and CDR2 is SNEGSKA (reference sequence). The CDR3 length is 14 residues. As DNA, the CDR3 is TGCAGTGCTAGCCGGGACAGGGATTCGGATACGCAGTATTTT. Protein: CSASRDRDSDTQYF.

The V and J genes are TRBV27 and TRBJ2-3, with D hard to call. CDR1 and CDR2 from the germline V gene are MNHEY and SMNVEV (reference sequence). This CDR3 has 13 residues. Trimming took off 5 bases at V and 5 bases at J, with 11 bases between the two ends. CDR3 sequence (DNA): TGTGCCAGCAGTATCACTATCATAGATACGCAGTATTTT. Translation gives CASSITIIDTQYF.

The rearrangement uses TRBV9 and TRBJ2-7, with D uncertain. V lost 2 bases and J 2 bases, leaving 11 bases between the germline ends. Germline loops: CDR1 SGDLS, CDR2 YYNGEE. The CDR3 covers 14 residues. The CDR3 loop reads CASSVGPIPYEQYF. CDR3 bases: TGTGCCAGCAGCGTGGGTCCCATCCCCTACGAGCAGTACTTC.

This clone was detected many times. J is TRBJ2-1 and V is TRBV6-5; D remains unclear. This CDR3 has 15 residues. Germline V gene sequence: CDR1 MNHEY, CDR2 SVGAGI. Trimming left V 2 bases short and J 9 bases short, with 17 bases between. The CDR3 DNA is TGTGCCAGCAGTTACCCGTCAACCGGATCACCTGAGCAGTTCTTC. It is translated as CASSYPSTGSPEQFF.

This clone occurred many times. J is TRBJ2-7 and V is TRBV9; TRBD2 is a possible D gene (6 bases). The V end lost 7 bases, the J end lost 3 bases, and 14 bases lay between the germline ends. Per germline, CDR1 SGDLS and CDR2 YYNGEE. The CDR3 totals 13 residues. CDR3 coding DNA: TGTGCCAGCTTTCAGGCGCGGGACTACGAGCAGTACTTC. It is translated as CASFQARDYEQYF.

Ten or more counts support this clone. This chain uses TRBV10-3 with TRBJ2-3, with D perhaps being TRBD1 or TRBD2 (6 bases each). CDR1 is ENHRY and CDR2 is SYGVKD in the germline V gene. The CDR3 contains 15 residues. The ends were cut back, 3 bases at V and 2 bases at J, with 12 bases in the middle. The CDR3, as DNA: TGTGCCATCAGTGATGGAGGGGACAACACAGATACGCAGTATTTT. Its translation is CAISDGGDNTDTQYF.

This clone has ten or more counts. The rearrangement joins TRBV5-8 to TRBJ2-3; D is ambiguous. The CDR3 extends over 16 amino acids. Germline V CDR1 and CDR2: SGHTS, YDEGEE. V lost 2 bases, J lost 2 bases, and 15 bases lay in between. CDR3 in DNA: TGTGCCAGCAGCTTCGCGGTCCAAGGCTACACAGATACGCAGTATTTT. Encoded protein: CASSFAVQGYTDTQYF.

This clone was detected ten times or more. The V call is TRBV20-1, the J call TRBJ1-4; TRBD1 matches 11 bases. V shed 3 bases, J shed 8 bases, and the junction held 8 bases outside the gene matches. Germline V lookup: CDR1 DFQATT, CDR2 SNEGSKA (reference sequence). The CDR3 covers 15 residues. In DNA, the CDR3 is TGCAGTGCTAGGGACAGGGGGCGCATTAGCGAAAAACTGTTTTTT. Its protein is CSARDRGRISEKLFF.

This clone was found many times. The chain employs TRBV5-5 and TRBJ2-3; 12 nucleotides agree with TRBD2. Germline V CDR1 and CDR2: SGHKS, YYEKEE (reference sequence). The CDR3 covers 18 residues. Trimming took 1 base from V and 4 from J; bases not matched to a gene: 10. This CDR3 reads CASSLRVNLAGGPDTQYF. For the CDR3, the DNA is TGTGCCAGCAGCTTGCGGGTCAACCTAGCGGGAGGGCCAGATACGCAGTATTTT.

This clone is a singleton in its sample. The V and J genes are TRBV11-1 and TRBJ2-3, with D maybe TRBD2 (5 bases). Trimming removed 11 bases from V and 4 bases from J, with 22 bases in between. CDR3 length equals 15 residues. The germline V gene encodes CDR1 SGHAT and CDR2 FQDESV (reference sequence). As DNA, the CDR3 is TGTGCCTACAAGACTACGGGAAGGACGGCAGATACGCAGTATTTT. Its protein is CAYKTTGRTADTQYF.

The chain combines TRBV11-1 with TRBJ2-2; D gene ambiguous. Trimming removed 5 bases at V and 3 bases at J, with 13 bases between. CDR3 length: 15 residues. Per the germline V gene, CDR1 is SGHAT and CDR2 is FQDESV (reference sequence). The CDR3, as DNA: TGTGCCAGCAGCAGTATAGAGTTCTACACCGGGGAGCTGTTTTTT. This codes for CASSSIEFYTGELFF.

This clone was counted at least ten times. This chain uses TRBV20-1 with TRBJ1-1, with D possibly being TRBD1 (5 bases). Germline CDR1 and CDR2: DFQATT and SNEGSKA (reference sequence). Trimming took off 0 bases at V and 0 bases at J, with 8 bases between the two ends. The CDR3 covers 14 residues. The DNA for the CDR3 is TGCAGTGCTAGAGATAAGGGGTTGAACACTGAAGCTTTCTTT. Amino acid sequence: CSARDKGLNTEAFF.

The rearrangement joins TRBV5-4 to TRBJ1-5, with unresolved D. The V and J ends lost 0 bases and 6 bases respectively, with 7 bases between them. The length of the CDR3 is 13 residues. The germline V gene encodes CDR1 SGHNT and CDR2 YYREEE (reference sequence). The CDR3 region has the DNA TGTGCCAGCAGCTTGGACGTTTCTCAGCCCCAGCATTTT. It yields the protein CASSLDVSQPQHF.

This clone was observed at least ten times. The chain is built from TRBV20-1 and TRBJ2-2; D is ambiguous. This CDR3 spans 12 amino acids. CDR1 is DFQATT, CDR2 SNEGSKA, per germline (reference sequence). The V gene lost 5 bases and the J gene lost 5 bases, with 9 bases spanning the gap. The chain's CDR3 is CSAQQSTGELFF. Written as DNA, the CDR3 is TGCAGTGCTCAACAGTCAACCGGGGAGCTGTTTTTT.

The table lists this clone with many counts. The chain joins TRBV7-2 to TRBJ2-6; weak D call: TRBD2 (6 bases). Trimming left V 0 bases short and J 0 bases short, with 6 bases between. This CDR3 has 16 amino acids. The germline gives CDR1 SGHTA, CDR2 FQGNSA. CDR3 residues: CASSLASGSGANVLTF. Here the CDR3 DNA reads TGTGCCAGCAGCTTAGCTAGCGGCTCTGGGGCCAACGTCCTGACTTTC.

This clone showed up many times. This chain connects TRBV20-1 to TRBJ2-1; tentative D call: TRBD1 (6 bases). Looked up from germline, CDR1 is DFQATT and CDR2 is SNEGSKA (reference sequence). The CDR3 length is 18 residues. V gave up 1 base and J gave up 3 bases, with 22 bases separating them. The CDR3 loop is CSARGPSVFGDNYNEQFF. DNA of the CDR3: TGCAGTGCTAGAGGTCCATCGGTGTTCGGGGACAACTACAATGAGCAGTTCTTC.

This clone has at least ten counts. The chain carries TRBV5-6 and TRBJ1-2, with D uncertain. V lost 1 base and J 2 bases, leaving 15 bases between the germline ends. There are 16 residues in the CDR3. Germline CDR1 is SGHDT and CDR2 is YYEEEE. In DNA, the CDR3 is TGTGCCAGCAGCTTGCGGACCTCCTGGGAAAACTATGGCTACACCTTC. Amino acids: CASSLRTSWENYGYTF.

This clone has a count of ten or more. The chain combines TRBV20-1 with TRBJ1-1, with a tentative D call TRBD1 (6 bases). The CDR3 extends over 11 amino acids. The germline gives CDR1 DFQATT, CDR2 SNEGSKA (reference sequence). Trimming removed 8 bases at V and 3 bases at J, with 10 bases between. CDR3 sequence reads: CSTGKDTEAFF. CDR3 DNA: TGCAGTACAGGGAAGGACACTGAAGCTTTCTTT.

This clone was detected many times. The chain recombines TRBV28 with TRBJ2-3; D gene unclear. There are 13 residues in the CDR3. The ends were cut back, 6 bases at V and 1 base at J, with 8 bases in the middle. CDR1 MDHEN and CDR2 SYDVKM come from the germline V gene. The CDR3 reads CASSGQGTDTQYF. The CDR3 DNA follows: TGTGCCAGCAGCGGGCAGGGCACAGATACGCAGTATTTT.

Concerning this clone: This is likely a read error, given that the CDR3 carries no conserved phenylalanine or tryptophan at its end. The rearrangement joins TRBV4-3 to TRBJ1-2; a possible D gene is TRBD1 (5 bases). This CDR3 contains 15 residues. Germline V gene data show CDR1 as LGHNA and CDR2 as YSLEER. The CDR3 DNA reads TGCGCCAACAGCCAAGAGTGGGGGTTCGCCTATGGCTACACCCTC. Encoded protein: CANSQEWGFAYGYTL.

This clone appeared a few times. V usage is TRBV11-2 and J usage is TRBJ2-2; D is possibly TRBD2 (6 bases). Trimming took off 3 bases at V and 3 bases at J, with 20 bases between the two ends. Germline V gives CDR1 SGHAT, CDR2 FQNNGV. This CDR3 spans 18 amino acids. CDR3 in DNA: TGTGCCAGCAGCTTCCCCTCGTGGGGGGATGGTGACACCGGGGAGCTGTTTTTT. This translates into CASSFPSWGDGDTGELFF. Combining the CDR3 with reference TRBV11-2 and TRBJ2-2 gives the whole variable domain EAGVAQSPRYKIIEKRQSVAFWCNPISGHATLYWYQQILGQGPKLLIQFQNNGVVDDSQLPKDRFSAERLKGVDSTLKIQPAKLEDSAVYLCASSFPSWGDGDTGELFFGEGSRLTVL.

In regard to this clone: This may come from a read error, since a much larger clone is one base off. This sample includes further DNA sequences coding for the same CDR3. The CDR3 sequence: CSVEDLVQGRAEAFF. The DNA for the CDR3 is TGCAGCGTTGAAGATTTGGTTCAGGGTCGGGCTGAAGCCTTCTTT. The chain has TRBV29-1 and TRBJ1-1, with D possibly TRBD1 on 5 matching bases. Per the germline V gene, CDR1 is SQVTM and CDR2 is ANQGSEA. CDR3 length: 15 amino acids.

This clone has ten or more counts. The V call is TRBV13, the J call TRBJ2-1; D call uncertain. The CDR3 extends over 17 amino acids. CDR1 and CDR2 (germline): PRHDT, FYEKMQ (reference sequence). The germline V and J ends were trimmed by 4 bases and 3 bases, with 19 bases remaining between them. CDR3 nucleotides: TGTGCCAGCAGCTCGGATGGCCTTCATCCCCGCTACAATGAGCAGTTCTTC. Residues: CASSSDGLHPRYNEQFF.

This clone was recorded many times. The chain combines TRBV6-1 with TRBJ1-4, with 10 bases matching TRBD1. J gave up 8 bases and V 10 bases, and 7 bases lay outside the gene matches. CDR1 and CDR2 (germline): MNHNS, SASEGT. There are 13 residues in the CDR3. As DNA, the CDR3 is TGTGCCACCCGACAGGGGGCGAGGGAAAAACTGTTTTTT. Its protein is CATRQGAREKLFF.